The 23 T cell receptor beta chains listed next were all sequenced from one sample in a study of T cell changes during pregnancy in multiple sclerosis. Sequencing used immunoSEQ multiplex PCR; TCRdb keeps in-frame clones, though not all of them. Among around 61,000 clones, 85% to 90% were seen once, and the ten largest hold approximately 5%. Sequencing input: peripheral blood from another person, used as feeder cells. These receptors all come from a human donor whose cells served as feeder cells for cultures in a pregnancy study.

This chain links TRBV6-1 with TRBJ2-3; tentative D call: TRBD2 (7 bases). The CDR3 has 15 amino acids. Trimming left V 5 bases short and J 4 bases short, with 16 bases between. Germline CDR1 and CDR2: MNHNS and SASEGT. The CDR3 sequence: CASSPGGRGSDTQYF. CDR3 nucleotide sequence: TGTGCCAGCAGTCCCGGTGGGAGGGGGTCAGATACGCAGTATTTT.

The chain carries TRBV6-4 and TRBJ1-1; D is uncertain. Per the germline V gene, CDR1 is MRHNA and CDR2 is SNTAGT. V gave up 10 bases and J gave up 0 bases, with 6 bases separating them. The CDR3 contains 11 residues. CDR3 coding DNA: TGTGCCACCGCCATGAACACTGAAGCTTTCTTT. It translates to CATAMNTEAFF.

The V call is TRBV30, the J call TRBJ2-1, with 7 bases identical to TRBD2. The CDR3 length is 14 residues. V was pared by 3 bases and J by 8 bases, with 10 bases of the junction left unmatched. Germline values: CDR1 GTSNPN, CDR2 SVGIG (reference sequence). The CDR3: CAWRNRGVPYEQFF. CDR3 nucleotide sequence: TGTGCCTGGAGAAACCGGGGGGTCCCATATGAGCAGTTCTTC.

The rearrangement uses TRBV2 and TRBJ1-2; no reliable D call. There are 13 residues in the CDR3. Trimming took off 8 bases at V and 2 bases at J, with 12 bases between the two ends. In germline, CDR1 is SNHLY, CDR2 FYNNEI. The CDR3 region has the DNA TGTGCCAGCGCTTTGCCGGGGAACTATGGCTACACCTTC. Translating gives CASALPGNYGYTF.

This chain joins TRBV19 and TRBJ1-4; D might be TRBD1 (5 bases). CDR1 and CDR2 from the germline V gene are LNHDA and SQIVND (reference sequence). The CDR3 runs 16 residues. Trimming pared 7 bases from V and 7 bases from J, leaving 22 bases between. The CDR3 here is CASKEAGTLRSEKLFF. CDR3 sequence (DNA): TGTGCCAGTAAGGAAGCAGGGACCTTGAGGAGTGAAAAACTGTTTTTT. The full variable domain, in which reference TRBV19 and TRBJ1-4 provide the parts outside the CDR3, is DGGITQSPKYLFRKEGQNVTLSCEQNLNHDAMYWYRQDPGQGLRLIYYSQIVNDFQKGDIAEGYSVSREKKESFPLTVTSAQKNPTAFYLCASKEAGTLRSEKLFFGSGTQLSVL.

The rearrangement uses TRBV18 and TRBJ1-1; D may be TRBD1 (6 bases). From germline, CDR1 is KGHSH and CDR2 LQKENI. CDR3 length equals 14 residues. V was pared by 4 bases and J by 1 base, with 10 bases between. The CDR3 nucleotides read TGTGCCAGCTCACGTGAACAGGGGAACACTGAAGCTTTCTTT. It yields the protein CASSREQGNTEAFF.

This clone occurred once. The gene calls are TRBV5-1 and TRBJ1-5; TRBD1 agrees at 9 bases. This CDR3 is built from 15 residues. Germline lookup yields CDR1 SGHRS and CDR2 YFSETQ. The V segment lost 2 bases and the J segment 7 bases; nucleotides outside the gene matches: 7. The CDR3 sequence: CASSLTGGRDQPQHF. Written as DNA, the CDR3 is TGCGCCAGCAGCTTAACAGGGGGCAGAGACCAGCCCCAGCATTTT.

V gene TRBV29-1 combines with J gene TRBJ2-2; D is uncertain. V gave up 0 bases and J gave up 7 bases, with 9 bases separating them. This CDR3 is built from 13 residues. Germline V gene lookup returns CDR1 SQVTM and CDR2 ANQGSEA. CDR3 region: CSVEDHGFGELFF. The DNA for the CDR3 is TGCAGCGTTGAAGATCACGGTTTCGGGGAGCTGTTTTTT.

Notes on this clone: This specimen includes other DNA sequences encoding the same CDR3. The chain has TRBV6-5 and TRBJ2-2, with 8 nucleotides matching TRBD2. The CDR3 runs 15 residues. CDR1 is MNHEY and CDR2 is SVGAGI in the germline V gene. The V segment lost 5 bases and the J segment 1 base; nucleotides outside the gene matches: 3. CDR3 DNA: TGTGCCAGCAGTCGAGCGGGGGAGAACACCGGGGAGCTGTTTTTT. This translates into CASSRAGENTGELFF.

This clone came up once. This chain links TRBV4-3 with TRBJ2-1, with D possibly TRBD2 on 6 matching bases. Trimming took off 4 bases at V and 7 bases at J, with 26 bases between the two ends. Germline CDR1 LGHNA, CDR2 YSLEER. This CDR3 spans 18 amino acids. The CDR3 loop reads CASSRSDDATRTRNEQFF. CDR3 bases: TGCGCCAGCAGCCGAAGTGACGATGCGACTAGAACAAGGAATGAGCAGTTCTTC.

The chain employs TRBV28 and TRBJ2-2; weak D call: TRBD1 (6 bases). The CDR3 runs 14 residues. V lost 6 bases to trimming and J lost 4 bases, with 12 bases between them. Germline V CDR1 and CDR2: MDHEN, SYDVKM. CDR3 coding DNA: TGTGCCAGCAGCTCCGGGACATTCACCGGGGAGCTGTTTTTT. Amino acids: CASSSGTFTGELFF.

V is TRBV6-6 and J is TRBJ2-7; 9 bases align to TRBD1. Germline V gene data show CDR1 as MNHNY and CDR2 as SVGAGI (reference sequence). J was trimmed by 0 bases and V by 7 bases; bases with no gene match: 10. This CDR3 comprises 16 residues. This chain's CDR3 is CASKFSTGGISYEQYF. In DNA, the CDR3 is TGTGCCAGCAAGTTTTCGACAGGGGGGATCTCCTACGAGCAGTACTTC.

This sequence joins TRBV6-5 and TRBJ1-1; 10 nucleotides agree with TRBD1. Trimming at V came to 6 bases and at J to 10 bases, leaving 14 bases not matched to a gene. The CDR3 length is 15 residues. Germline V CDR1 and CDR2: MNHEY, SVGAGI. The CDR3 DNA reads TGTGCCAGCAGGGGAGGACAGGGGGTTTTCAGTGGAGCTTTCTTT. It encodes CASRGGQGVFSGAFF.

This clone occurred once. V is TRBV6-5 and J is TRBJ2-7; D remains unclear. V shed 5 bases and J shed 0 bases, with 5 bases lying between them. Per germline, CDR1 MNHEY and CDR2 SVGAGI. The CDR3 consists of 12 residues. CDR3 DNA: TGTGCCAGCAGTGACCTCTCCTACGAGCAGTACTTC. It codes for CASSDLSYEQYF.

The chain combines TRBV30 with TRBJ1-2; D is uncertain. The CDR3 covers 13 residues. CDR1 is GTSNPN, CDR2 SVGIG, per germline (reference sequence). V was shortened by 3 bases and J by 2 bases, with 10 bases between the two germline ends. CDR3 coding DNA: TGTGCCTGGAGAGCGGACGGGAACTATGGCTACACCTTC. This sequence encodes CAWRADGNYGYTF.

This clone was counted a single time. The V call is TRBV27, the J call TRBJ1-4, with 9 bases fitting TRBD1. CDR1 is MNHEY and CDR2 is SMNVEV in the germline V gene (reference sequence). The trim removed 5 bases at V and 3 bases at J, leaving 7 bases unmatched. The CDR3 is 16 residues long. CDR3 residues: CASSPGQGLPNEKLFF. The CDR3 DNA is TGTGCCAGCAGTCCGGGACAGGGCCTTCCTAATGAAAAACTGTTTTTT.

V is TRBV6-1 and J is TRBJ2-7, with a possible D match to TRBD1 (5 bases). The CDR3 sequence is 15 residues long. Per the germline V gene, CDR1 is MNHNS and CDR2 is SASEGT. Trimming took 2 bases from V and 5 from J, leaving 16 bases between them. The CDR3 nucleotides are TGTGCCAGCAGTGAAAAGGTGTCAGGGCGAGACGAGCAGTACTTC. Amino acid sequence: CASSEKVSGRDEQYF.

The chain carries TRBV5-1 and TRBJ2-3, with 7 bases that match TRBD2. V shed 7 bases, J shed 0 bases, and the junction held 5 bases outside the gene matches. Germline V CDR1 and CDR2: SGHRS, YFSETQ. This CDR3 comprises 14 residues. The CDR3: CASRTRTSTDTQYF. The CDR3 coding sequence is TGCGCCAGCCGGACTAGGACGAGCACAGATACGCAGTATTTT.

The chain recombines TRBV7-3 with TRBJ2-1; 7 bases align to TRBD2. J gave up 0 bases and V 5 bases, and 7 bases lay outside the gene matches. Germline V gene data show CDR1 as SGHTA and CDR2 as FQGTGA. The CDR3 contains 16 residues. In nucleotides, the CDR3 is TGTGCCAGCAGCCCGAGGCGGGGGAGCTCCTACAATGAGCAGTTCTTC. It encodes CASSPRRGSSYNEQFF.

This clone has only a few counts. The chain employs TRBV28 and TRBJ1-5, with D unresolved. The CDR3 is 13 residues long. V lost 8 bases to trimming and J lost 4 bases, with 12 bases between them. Germline CDR1 is MDHEN and CDR2 is SYDVKM. The CDR3 region has the DNA TGTGCCAGCCGTCAGTCCGAAAATCAGCCCCAGCATTTT. Amino acid sequence: CASRQSENQPQHF.

The chain employs TRBV7-6 and TRBJ1-3; 9 nucleotides align to TRBD1. CDR1 and CDR2 (germline): SGHVS, FNYEAQ. The CDR3 is 16 residues long. The V and J ends lost 5 bases and 0 bases, in that order; junction bases with no gene match: 5. The CDR3 reads CASSLGTGISGNTIYF. The CDR3 DNA reads as TGTGCCAGCAGCCTGGGGACAGGGATCTCTGGAAACACCATATATTTT.

The J gene is TRBJ1-6, the V gene TRBV30; perhaps TRBD1 as D (6 bases). Trimming shortened V by 2 bases and J by 6 bases, and 23 bases separated the two germline ends. This CDR3 has 18 amino acids. CDR1 and CDR2 (germline): GTSNPN, SVGIG (reference sequence). The CDR3 sequence: CAWSTGLTVGRPNSPLHF. The DNA of the CDR3 is TGTGCCTGGAGTACAGGGCTAACAGTCGGAAGGCCTAATTCACCCCTCCACTTT.

The V and J genes are TRBV4-1 and TRBJ2-5; 11 nucleotides line up with TRBD2. Germline-derived CDR1 and CDR2 are MGHRA and YSYEKL. The CDR3 length is 18 residues. Losses at the gene ends were 3 bases for V and 2 bases for J; bases not matched to a gene: 11. CDR3 DNA sequence: TGCGCCAGCAGCCAGATCGTATCCGGGACTAGCGGACAAGAGACCCAGTACTTC. Protein sequence: CASSQIVSGTSGQETQYF.